Listed below are T cell receptor beta chains from one sample, sequenced in a study of cytomegalovirus exposure and HLA in healthy donors. Only in-frame clones appear in the TCRdb table, and some are missing; sequencing was by immunoSEQ multiplex PCR. The repertoire holds around 300,000 clones, with approximately 86% as singletons. Sequencing input: PBMCs. Source of these receptors: a man younger than 45 in good health and CMV-seronegative. Each CDR3 is given with its conserved first and last residue. The D gene is left open where the match is weak. The size entry is marked missing in some rows and otherwise reads once, few, many or a size class.

j_call	d_call	clone_size	v_call	cdr3_aa	cdr3_nt
TRBJ2-5	TRBD2	once	TRBV6-5	CASSYSALADQETQYF	TGTGCCAGCAGTTACTCGGCCCTAGCGGATCAAGAGACCCAGTACTTC
TRBJ2-1	NA	NA	TRBV6-6	CASSYSGGWRKFF	TGTGCCAGCAGCTACTCGGGCGGTTGGAGGAAGTTCTTC
TRBJ2-2	NA	few	TRBV7-2	CASSLVLTGELFF	TGTGCCAGCAGCTTAGTTCTCACCGGGGAGCTGTTTTTT
TRBJ1-1	TRBD1	NA	TRBV5-1	CASSVNTGDPNEAFF	TGCGCCAGCAGCGTTAACACAGGGGATCCCAATGAAGCTTTCTTT
TRBJ2-5	TRBD1	NA	TRBV7-9	CATKGQQETQYF	TGTGCCACTAAGGGACAGCAAGAGACCCAGTACTTC
TRBJ2-1	NA	NA	TRBV12-5	CASGRAGVRQFF	TGTGCTAGTGGACGGGCCGGGGTCAGGCAGTTCTTC
TRBJ2-7	TRBD2	NA	TRBV7-2	CASRKAGAYEQYF	TGTGCCAGCAGGAAAGCGGGGGCCTACGAGCAGTACTTC
TRBJ1-4	NA	NA	TRBV11-2	CASSSRAGKLFF	TGTGCCAGCAGCTCCCGAGCAGGAAAACTGTTTTTT
TRBJ2-7	NA	NA	TRBV13	CASSLVDEQYF	TGTGCCAGCAGCTTAGTCGACGAGCAGTACTTC
TRBJ2-1	TRBD2	medium-sized	TRBV6-4	CASSPGSGGYEQFF	TGTGCCAGCAGCCCTGGGAGCGGGGGGTATGAGCAGTTCTTC
TRBJ1-1	NA	NA	TRBV5-6	CASSLRGTNTEAFF	TGTGCCAGCAGCTTAAGGGGAACCAACACTGAAGCTTTCTTT
TRBJ2-7	NA	NA	TRBV4-3	CASSQELTTGHEQYF	TGCGCCAGCAGCCAAGAACTAACAACGGGTCACGAGCAGTACTTC
TRBJ1-1	TRBD1	NA	TRBV27	CASSSTRTGFDFF	TGTGCCAGCAGTTCAACACGGACAGGGTTCGATTTCTTT
TRBJ2-1	TRBD2	NA	TRBV5-1	CASSLGSGGPYNEQFF	TGCGCCAGCAGCTTGGGTAGCGGGGGGCCGTACAATGAGCAGTTCTTC
TRBJ1-1	TRBD1	NA	TRBV18	CASSPPNRGISTEAFF	TGTGCCAGCTCACCACCTAACAGGGGCATTTCCACTGAAGCTTTCTTT
TRBJ2-1	TRBD2	NA	TRBV11-1	CASSLTSGGRLSYNEQFF	TGTGCCAGCAGCTTAACCAGCGGGGGCCGTCTCTCCTACAATGAGCAGTTCTTC
TRBJ2-6	NA	NA	TRBV5-1	CASTYGGANVLTF	TGCGCCAGTACTTACGGCGGAGCCAACGTCCTGACTTTC
TRBJ2-2	NA	NA	TRBV25-1	CASSVAGANTGELFF	TGTGCCAGCAGTGTGGCCGGGGCGAACACCGGGGAGCTGTTTTTT
TRBJ1-6	NA	once	TRBV5-5	CASSSGDRTPLHF	TGTGCCAGCAGCTCTGGCGACAGAACACCCCTCCACTTT
TRBJ2-6	TRBD1	NA	TRBV14	CASSRTSGTGFSGANVLTF	TGTGCCAGCAGCCGCACGTCCGGGACAGGATTCTCTGGGGCCAACGTCCTGACTTTC
TRBJ1-2	NA	few	TRBV20-1	CSASAGSGYTF	TGCAGTGCTAGTGCGGGGAGCGGCTACACCTTC
TRBJ1-2	TRBD1	NA	TRBV13	CASSPGTGVNYGYTF	TGTGCCAGCAGCCCAGGGACAGGGGTTAACTATGGCTACACCTTC
TRBJ1-5	NA	NA	TRBV5-1	CASSLDSSSNQPQHF	TGCGCCAGCAGCTTGGACAGTTCTAGCAATCAGCCCCAGCATTTT
TRBJ1-2	NA	NA	TRBV18	CASSPDGGTNYGYTF	TGTGCCAGCTCTCCCGATGGGGGGACTAACTATGGCTACACCTTC
TRBJ1-1	NA	NA	TRBV5-4	CANFYRDGGTEAFF	TGTGCCAATTTTTACAGGGATGGTGGCACTGAAGCTTTCTTT
TRBJ1-2	TRBD1	NA	TRBV29-1	CSVENRGVYGYTF	TGCAGCGTTGAAAACAGGGGAGTCTATGGCTACACCTTC
TRBJ2-7	NA	once	TRBV7-5	CARSRDGTGGLLYEQYF	TGTGCCAGAAGCAGAGACGGGACAGGGGGGTTGTTGTACGAGCAGTACTTC
TRBJ2-6	NA	NA	TRBV18	CASSPLGAGANVLTF	TGTGCCAGCTCACCACTCGGGGCTGGGGCCAACGTCCTGACTTTC
TRBJ1-6	NA	NA	TRBV15	CATSRDRDLQTLHF	TGTGCCACCAGCAGAGATCGGGATTTGCAGACCCTCCACTTT
TRBJ2-5	NA	NA	TRBV4-1	CASSSDRDTILGETQYF	TGCGCCAGCAGCTCCGACCGGGACACCATATTGGGGGAGACCCAGTACTTC
TRBJ1-1	NA	NA	TRBV27	CASSLWSGTEAFF	TGTGCCAGCAGTTTATGGTCCGGCACTGAAGCTTTCTTT
TRBJ2-1	TRBD2	NA	TRBV6-5	CASTPSGGRRNEQFF	TGTGCCAGCACCCCAAGCGGGGGCCGAAGAAATGAGCAGTTCTTC
TRBJ2-7	NA	NA	TRBV29-1	CSVGRGEIYEQYF	TGCAGCGTGGGCCGCGGGGAGATCTACGAGCAGTACTTC
TRBJ2-3	TRBD1	NA	TRBV29-1	CSVEPGTGAIADTQYF	TGCAGCGTTGAACCCGGGACAGGGGCTATCGCAGATACGCAGTATTTT
TRBJ2-2	NA	NA	TRBV6-1	CASSEIRNTGELFF	TGTGCCAGCAGTGAAATCAGGAACACCGGGGAGCTGTTTTTT
TRBJ1-2	NA	once	TRBV4-1	CASPNHAANYGYTF	TGCGCCAGCCCCAACCACGCAGCTAACTATGGCTACACCTTC
TRBJ1-4	NA	NA	TRBV7-2	CASSNRAVGEKLFF	TGTGCCAGCAGCAACAGGGCAGTAGGAGAAAAACTGTTTTTT
TRBJ2-3	TRBD1	NA	TRBV4-3	CASSQDWTGRTTDTQYF	TGCGCCAGCAGCCAAGATTGGACAGGGAGGACCACAGATACGCAGTATTTT
TRBJ1-2	TRBD1	NA	TRBV5-1	CASSLKLSGTGNGYTF	TGCGCCAGCAGCTTAAAACTCTCCGGGACAGGCAATGGCTACACCTTC
TRBJ2-3	NA	NA	TRBV5-4	CASSLGPGESTDTQYF	TGTGCCAGCAGCTTGGGCCCAGGGGAGAGCACAGATACGCAGTATTTT
TRBJ2-4	TRBD2	NA	TRBV4-3	CASSQASTSGGARRQNIQYF	TGCGCCAGCAGCCAAGCCTCGACTAGCGGGGGGGCACGGAGGCAAAACATTCAGTACTTC
TRBJ2-1	TRBD1	NA	TRBV10-3	CAISGTEEYNEQFF	TGTGCCATCAGCGGGACAGAGGAATACAATGAGCAGTTCTTC
TRBJ1-2	NA	few	TRBV5-4	CATPGEDGYTF	TGTGCCACGCCGGGGGAGGACGGCTACACCTTC
TRBJ1-2	NA	few	TRBV7-8	CASSLEDRGGYGYTF	TGTGCCAGCAGCTTAGAAGATCGGGGAGGCTATGGCTACACCTTC
TRBJ1-6	TRBD1	NA	TRBV10-3	CAIRMTGINSPLHF	TGTGCCATCAGAATGACAGGGATAAATTCACCCCTCCACTTT
TRBJ1-6	NA	NA	TRBV6-5	CASTPGASSPLHF	TGTGCCAGCACCCCTGGGGCGAGTTCACCCCTCCACTTT
TRBJ2-7	TRBD1	NA	TRBV2	CASSEGRGPYEQYF	TGTGCCAGCAGTGAAGGCAGGGGGCCCTACGAGCAGTACTTC
TRBJ2-1	NA	once	TRBV20-1	CSATGNNEQFF	TGCAGTGCCACAGGGAACAATGAGCAGTTCTTC
TRBJ2-3	NA	NA	TRBV28	CASSNQGKSTDTQYF	TGTGCCAGCAGCAACCAGGGGAAGAGCACAGATACGCAGTATTTT